The sequence of this TCR beta chain was determined in a study of blood T cell repertoires in COVID-19. At the level of the study: Some COVID-19 samples were acute and others convalescent; all came from the United States, Italy and Spain. Nucleic acid was either cDNA or gDNA, and it came from T cells, B-cell-depleted T cells, or PBMCs.

Authors' analysis steps: Amplification with reference gene primers provided the estimates of nucleated cell counts. The data were produced by immunoSEQ multiplex PCR, yet TCRdb's version contains in-frame clones alone and is incomplete. V and J calls and clone size come straight from that table; D and trimming were deduced from the DNA. Of about 230,000 clones detected, about 83% appear once; the ten largest clones hold 6% to 9.5%. The germline gives CDR1 LNHDA, CDR2 SQIVND (reference sequence). The CDR3 is 15 amino acids. The ends lost 5 bases at V and 7 bases at J; junction bases unmatched: 10. The sequence derives from a woman aged 45-65 years with acute or convalescent COVID-19. The V call is TRBV19, the J call TRBJ1-5; 8 bases agree with TRBD1. The specimen sequenced was peripheral blood. CDR3 DNA sequence: TGTGCCAGTAGTCCGGGACAGGCCTTTGTCCAGCCCCAGCATTTT. The encoded protein is CASSPGQAFVQPQHF.